Sequencing of this T cell receptor (beta chain) was carried out in a study of CD8 T cells in ankylosing spondylitis. Findings and caveats of the study: Seemingly characteristic of ankylosing spondylitis blood was a TCR beta motif consisting of several highly homologous variants. The study looked at matched synovial fluid samples from ankylosing spondylitis patients. Disease-linked clones were reported to be significantly enriched there.

For this clonotype: Its target is not known.

With 4 bases removed from V and 2 bases from J, the gap between germline ends came to 14 bases. The germline gives CDR1 SGHDN, CDR2 FVKESK. This CDR3 spans 16 amino acids. TCRdb reanalysed the 5' RACE reads using MiXCR and keeps one entry per CDR3 protein. The data show a few hundred thousand distinct CDR3 sequences, around 20% seen once. This chain links TRBV14 with TRBJ2-2; D may be TRBD2 (6 bases). The sample taken for sequencing was blood, either unsorted or a sorted T cell fraction (not recorded which). The TCR was taken from a female donor with ankylosing spondylitis or in good health (not recorded which). CDR3 amino acids: CASSRFGTSNTGELFF. The DNA for the CDR3 is TGTGCCAGCAGCCGCTTCGGGACTTCAAACACCGGGGAGCTGTTTTTT.